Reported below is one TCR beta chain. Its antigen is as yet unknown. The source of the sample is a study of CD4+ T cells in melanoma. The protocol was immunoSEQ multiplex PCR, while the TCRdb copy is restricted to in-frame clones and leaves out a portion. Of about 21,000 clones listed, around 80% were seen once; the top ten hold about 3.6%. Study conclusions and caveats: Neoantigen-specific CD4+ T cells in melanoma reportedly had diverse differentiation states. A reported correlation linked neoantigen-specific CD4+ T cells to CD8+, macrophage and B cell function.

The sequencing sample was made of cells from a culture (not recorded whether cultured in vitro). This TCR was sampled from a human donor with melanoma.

The CDR3 here is CASSQQGEQFF. In DNA form, the CDR3 reads TGTGCCAGCAGTCAACAGGGTGAGCAGTTCTTC. The chain joins TRBV7-8 to TRBJ2-1, with D possibly TRBD1 on 6 matching bases. This CDR3 is 11 amino acids long. Germline CDR1 reads SGHVS; CDR2 reads FQNEAQ. Deletions cut 6 bases from V and 9 bases from J, with 9 bases between.